The rows below give T cell receptor beta chains drawn from one sample of a study of T cell repertoires in cytomegalovirus infection. TCRdb processed the reads anew with MiXCR; each CDR3 protein has one entry. Of under 600,000 distinct CDR3 sequences listed, more than 15% were seen once; the top ten hold under 30%. The sequenced sample consisted of CD8+ T cells from PBMCs. These receptors all come from a human donor in good health (CMV status not recorded). Some clones in this sample may be carry-over from other donors' samples. Both conserved end residues are part of each CDR3. A D gene is named only where the DNA matches it firmly. Clone size is not always given. Where it is, it says once, few, many or a class for expanded clones.

V gene: TRBV6-5
D gene: .
J gene: TRBJ1-6
clone size: many
CDR3 DNA: TGTGCCAGCAGTTACTCGGTCATCAGCTCCTATAATTCACCCCTCCACTTT
CDR3 protein: CASSYSVISSYNSPLHF

V gene: TRBV20-1
D gene: TRBD1
J gene: TRBJ1-2
clone size: many
CDR3 DNA: TGCAGTGCTAGAAGGGGGCTCTATGGCTACACCTTC
CDR3 protein: CSARRGLYGYTF

V gene: TRBV6-5
D gene: TRBD1
J gene: TRBJ2-3
clone size: once
CDR3 DNA: TGTGCCAGCAGTCCCTCTAAATTCGACAGGGCCACAGATACGCAGTATTTT
CDR3 protein: CASSPSKFDRATDTQYF

V gene: TRBV2
D gene: TRBD1
J gene: TRBJ2-6
clone size: many
CDR3 DNA: TGTGCCAGAACGGAGGGCAGGGGGCAGGCCAACGTCCTGACTTTC
CDR3 protein: CARTEGRGQANVLTF

V gene: TRBV28
D gene: .
J gene: TRBJ1-1
clone size: many
CDR3 DNA: TGTGCCAGCAGTTTCACGGGGAACACTGAAGCTTTCTTT
CDR3 protein: CASSFTGNTEAFF

V gene: TRBV7-9
D gene: .
J gene: TRBJ1-5
clone size: many
CDR3 DNA: TGTGCCAGCAGCCCAGGGTATAGCAATCAGCCCCAGCATTTT
CDR3 protein: CASSPGYSNQPQHF

V gene: TRBV28
D gene: TRBD1
J gene: TRBJ1-6
clone size: .
CDR3 DNA: TGTGCCAGCAGTTGGACAGGCGTCAATTCACCCCTCCACTTT
CDR3 protein: CASSWTGVNSPLHF

V gene: TRBV27
D gene: TRBD1
J gene: TRBJ1-5
clone size: .
CDR3 DNA: TGTGCCAGCAGTCCCCAGGGGGCGAATCAGCCCCAGCATTTT
CDR3 protein: CASSPQGANQPQHF

V gene: TRBV7-8
D gene: TRBD1
J gene: TRBJ2-2
clone size: many
CDR3 DNA: TGTGCCAGCAGCCTGAGACAGGGGAGCACCGGGGAGCTGTTTTTT
CDR3 protein: CASSLRQGSTGELFF

V gene: TRBV3-1
D gene: .
J gene: TRBJ1-5
clone size: .
CDR3 DNA: TGTGCCAGCAGCCAAGCAAGTTGGGACGGAAATCAGCCCCAGCATTTT
CDR3 protein: CASSQASWDGNQPQHF

V gene: TRBV11-2
D gene: .
J gene: TRBJ1-3
clone size: many
CDR3 DNA: TGTGCCAGCAGCTTAGGAACCGGGAACAGCCTTTTCTCTGGAAACACCATATATTTT
CDR3 protein: CASSLGTGNSLFSGNTIYF

V gene: TRBV12-3/TRBV12-4
D gene: TRBD2
J gene: TRBJ2-3
clone size: .
CDR3 DNA: TGTGCCAGCAACTCACTAGCGGGAGGACTCACAGATACGCAGTATTTT
CDR3 protein: CASNSLAGGLTDTQYF

V gene: TRBV3-1
D gene: TRBD1
J gene: TRBJ1-6
clone size: few
CDR3 DNA: TGTGCCAGCAGCCAAGATGTTGGGACAGGTTATTCACCCCTCCACTTT
CDR3 protein: CASSQDVGTGYSPLHF

V gene: TRBV15
D gene: .
J gene: TRBJ1-5
clone size: few
CDR3 DNA: TGTGCCACCAGCCCAGGGCAATATAGCAATCAGCCCCAGCATTTT
CDR3 protein: CATSPGQYSNQPQHF

V gene: TRBV6-5
D gene: TRBD2
J gene: TRBJ2-3
clone size: .
CDR3 DNA: TGTGCCAGCAGTTACGGTAGACTAGCGGGCACAGATACGCAGTATTTT
CDR3 protein: CASSYGRLAGTDTQYF

V gene: TRBV12-3/TRBV12-4
D gene: .
J gene: TRBJ1-1
clone size: many
CDR3 DNA: TGTGCCAGTGCATTGGGGGTCAGGGCTTTCTTT
CDR3 protein: CASALGVRAFF

V gene: TRBV5-5
D gene: .
J gene: TRBJ2-1
clone size: .
CDR3 DNA: TGTGCCAGCAGCTTGCGGACAAAGACGATCTTC
CDR3 protein: CASSLRTKTIF

V gene: TRBV20-1
D gene: TRBD2
J gene: TRBJ2-2
clone size: .
CDR3 DNA: TGCAGTGCTCTCCAGACTAGCGGGAGTGAAACCGGGGAGCTGTTTTTT
CDR3 protein: CSALQTSGSETGELFF

V gene: TRBV11-2
D gene: TRBD1
J gene: TRBJ1-2
clone size: many
CDR3 DNA: TGTGCCAGCAGTTTCCCTGAGACAGGGGAGGGCTATGGCTACACCTTC
CDR3 protein: CASSFPETGEGYGYTF

V gene: TRBV29-1
D gene: TRBD1
J gene: TRBJ2-7
clone size: .
CDR3 DNA: TGCAGCGTTACTGGGACAGGGGTTACCTACGAGCAGTACTTC
CDR3 protein: CSVTGTGVTYEQYF

V gene: TRBV7-6
D gene: .
J gene: TRBJ1-3
clone size: many
CDR3 DNA: TGTGCCAGCAGCTCCTTGGGGTCGACTCGGGGAAACACCATATATTTT
CDR3 protein: CASSSLGSTRGNTIYF

V gene: TRBV11-2
D gene: TRBD2
J gene: TRBJ2-3
clone size: many
CDR3 DNA: TGTGCCAGCAGCTTAGTTGGACTAGCGGCAGATACGCAGTATTTT
CDR3 protein: CASSLVGLAADTQYF

V gene: TRBV7-9
D gene: .
J gene: TRBJ2-7
clone size: many
CDR3 DNA: TGTGCCAGCAGCCCCGCGGGGGCCCACGAGCAGTACTTC
CDR3 protein: CASSPAGAHEQYF

V gene: TRBV10-3
D gene: TRBD1
J gene: TRBJ2-3
clone size: .
CDR3 DNA: TGTGCCATCAGTGAATTAGGACAGGGTCTGTATTTT
CDR3 protein: CAISELGQGLYF

V gene: TRBV7-6
D gene: .
J gene: TRBJ1-4
clone size: many
CDR3 DNA: TGTGCCAGCAGCTTCGGGGGCTATGAAAAACTGTTTTTT
CDR3 protein: CASSFGGYEKLFF

V gene: TRBV4-1
D gene: .
J gene: TRBJ1-1
clone size: many
CDR3 DNA: TGCGCCAGCAGCCGATCAGGGCGTGACGCTGAAGCTTTCTTT
CDR3 protein: CASSRSGRDAEAFF

V gene: TRBV9
D gene: TRBD2
J gene: TRBJ2-4
clone size: .
CDR3 DNA: TGTGCCAGCAGCGAGTACGGGACTAGCGAAAACATTCAGTACTTC
CDR3 protein: CASSEYGTSENIQYF

V gene: TRBV5-1
D gene: .
J gene: TRBJ1-1
clone size: .
CDR3 DNA: TGCGCCAGCAGCTTGGTACAGGGTTCCTCTGAAGCTTTCTTT
CDR3 protein: CASSLVQGSSEAFF

V gene: TRBV2
D gene: .
J gene: TRBJ1-4
clone size: few
CDR3 DNA: TGTGCCAGCAGTGCCCCAGGACACACAACTAATGAAAAACTGTTTTTT
CDR3 protein: CASSAPGHTTNEKLFF

V gene: TRBV6-1
D gene: .
J gene: TRBJ2-7
clone size: many
CDR3 DNA: TGTGCCAGCAGTGAACGGACAGGGAGGGACGAGCAGTACTTC
CDR3 protein: CASSERTGRDEQYF

V gene: TRBV6-6
D gene: .
J gene: TRBJ2-2
clone size: few
CDR3 DNA: TGTGCCAGCGAGCTACCCTCAACATACGCCGGGGAGCTGTTTTTT
CDR3 protein: CASELPSTYAGELFF

V gene: TRBV19
D gene: .
J gene: TRBJ1-1
clone size: few
CDR3 DNA: TGTGCCAGTAGTTACACCTACAGGTATCACATGAACACTGAAGCTTTCTTT
CDR3 protein: CASSYTYRYHMNTEAFF

V gene: TRBV12-3/TRBV12-4
D gene: .
J gene: TRBJ2-2
clone size: many
CDR3 DNA: TGTGCCAGCATCCGGGGGACCGGGGAGCTGTTTTTT
CDR3 protein: CASIRGTGELFF

V gene: TRBV2
D gene: TRBD2
J gene: TRBJ2-7
clone size: .
CDR3 DNA: TGTGCCAGCAGCCGGGGGAGAGCGGGAGGTATCACCTACGAGCAGTACTTC
CDR3 protein: CASSRGRAGGITYEQYF

V gene: TRBV7-8
D gene: .
J gene: TRBJ2-7
clone size: many
CDR3 DNA: TGTGCCAGCAGCTTAGAGGGAAGGGGCCCCTACGAGCAGTACTTC
CDR3 protein: CASSLEGRGPYEQYF

V gene: TRBV5-6
D gene: TRBD2
J gene: TRBJ2-5
clone size: many
CDR3 DNA: TGTGCCAGCAGCTTGGCGGCGGGAGTTGGAGAGACCCAGTACTTC
CDR3 protein: CASSLAAGVGETQYF

V gene: TRBV12-3/TRBV12-4
D gene: TRBD1
J gene: TRBJ2-7
clone size: many
CDR3 DNA: TGTGCCAGCAGCGAGGACAGGGTAAACGAGCAGTACTTC
CDR3 protein: CASSEDRVNEQYF

V gene: TRBV4-1
D gene: TRBD1
J gene: TRBJ1-3
clone size: .
CDR3 DNA: TGCGCCAGCAGCCAAGGGGGGACAGTACCTGGAAACACCATATATTTT
CDR3 protein: CASSQGGTVPGNTIYF

V gene: TRBV7-8
D gene: .
J gene: TRBJ2-3
clone size: many
CDR3 DNA: TGTGCCAGCAGCACAGGAGGGGGGTCCGGAGATACGCAGTATTTT
CDR3 protein: CASSTGGGSGDTQYF

V gene: TRBV18
D gene: .
J gene: TRBJ1-2
clone size: .
CDR3 DNA: TGTGCCAGCTCACCGGCAGGGTATGGAGGATTCCTCTATGGCTACACCTTC
CDR3 protein: CASSPAGYGGFLYGYTF